This T cell receptor (beta chain) was recovered during a study of Ad26.COV2.S vaccination and SARS-CoV-2 variants. Study findings and constraints: Compared with placebo recipients, vaccine recipients had higher spike-specific TCR breadth.

Notes on this clone: What it recognizes is unknown.

Assay: immunoSEQ multiplex PCR; the TCRdb copy retains only in-frame clones and omits some. Of 400,000 to 500,000 clones detected, nearly 90% appear once; the ten largest clones hold over 2.5%. Treatment noted: around 19 received Ad26.COV2.S at low or high dose, single or two shots; 5 received placebo; per-sample allocation not given. Sampling occurred on day 63 after the first vaccine or placebo injection. Its platform was an Ad26 vector, and its expressed antigen was Wuhan-strain SARS-CoV-2 spike. This sequence originates from a person between 18 and 60 years old who received the Ad26.COV2.S COVID-19 vaccine or a placebo. Sequenced material: peripheral blood, taken in a trial of Ad26.COV2.S vaccine versus placebo.

In DNA, the CDR3 is TGTGCCAGCAGCCCTAATGCCGGCATCGACAATGAGCAGTTCTTC. Protein sequence: CASSPNAGIDNEQFF. The J gene is TRBJ2-1, the V gene TRBV5-6; no clear D. This CDR3 spans 15 amino acids. V was pared by 4 bases and J by 5 bases, with 16 bases between. Looked up from germline, CDR1 is SGHDT and CDR2 is YYEEEE.